The clone carrying this T cell receptor (beta chain) turned up a few times. Its antigen is as yet unknown. The CDR3 is 16 residues long. CDR1 and CDR2 from the germline V gene are SGHRS and YFSETQ. Trimming cost V 2 bases and J 4 bases; bases outside gene matches: 7. TCRdb's table, derived via immunoSEQ multiplex PCR, lists solely in-frame clones and lacks some. This sample has 120,000 or so clones; around 92% occur once, and the top ten carry over 0.95%. This entry belongs to a study of T cell responses to AZD1222 COVID-19 vaccine. Study-level points and caveats: The sample set comprised mostly white British donors with more females, and clonal diversity was possibly underestimated. All repertoire sampling was performed exclusively after the peak T cell response. Spike-specific TCR breadth rose after two AZD1222 doses, and depth rose as well. Just a handful of people given AZD1222 tested seropositive at baseline.

Sequencing was performed on peripheral blood, taken on day 0 of AZD1222 vaccination. The gene calls are TRBV5-1 and TRBJ2-2, with 8 bases identical to TRBD2. The clonotype originates from an adult in good health. The CDR3 bases are TGCGCCAGCAGCTTCATTAGCGGGGACCCCACCGGGGAGCTGTTTTTT. Translated, it gives CASSFISGDPTGELFF.